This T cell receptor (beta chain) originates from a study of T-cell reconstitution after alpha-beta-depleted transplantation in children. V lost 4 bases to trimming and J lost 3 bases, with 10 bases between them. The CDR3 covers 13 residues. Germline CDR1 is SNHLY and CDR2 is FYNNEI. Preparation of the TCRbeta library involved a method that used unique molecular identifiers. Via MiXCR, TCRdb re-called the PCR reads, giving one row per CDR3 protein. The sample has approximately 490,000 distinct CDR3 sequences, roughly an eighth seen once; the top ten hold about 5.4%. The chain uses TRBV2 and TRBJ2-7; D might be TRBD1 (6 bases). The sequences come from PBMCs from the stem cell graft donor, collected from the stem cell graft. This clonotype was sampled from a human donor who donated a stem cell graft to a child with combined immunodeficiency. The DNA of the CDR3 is TGTGCCAGCAGTGTGGGACACTTCTACGAGCAGTACTTC. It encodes CASSVGHFYEQYF.